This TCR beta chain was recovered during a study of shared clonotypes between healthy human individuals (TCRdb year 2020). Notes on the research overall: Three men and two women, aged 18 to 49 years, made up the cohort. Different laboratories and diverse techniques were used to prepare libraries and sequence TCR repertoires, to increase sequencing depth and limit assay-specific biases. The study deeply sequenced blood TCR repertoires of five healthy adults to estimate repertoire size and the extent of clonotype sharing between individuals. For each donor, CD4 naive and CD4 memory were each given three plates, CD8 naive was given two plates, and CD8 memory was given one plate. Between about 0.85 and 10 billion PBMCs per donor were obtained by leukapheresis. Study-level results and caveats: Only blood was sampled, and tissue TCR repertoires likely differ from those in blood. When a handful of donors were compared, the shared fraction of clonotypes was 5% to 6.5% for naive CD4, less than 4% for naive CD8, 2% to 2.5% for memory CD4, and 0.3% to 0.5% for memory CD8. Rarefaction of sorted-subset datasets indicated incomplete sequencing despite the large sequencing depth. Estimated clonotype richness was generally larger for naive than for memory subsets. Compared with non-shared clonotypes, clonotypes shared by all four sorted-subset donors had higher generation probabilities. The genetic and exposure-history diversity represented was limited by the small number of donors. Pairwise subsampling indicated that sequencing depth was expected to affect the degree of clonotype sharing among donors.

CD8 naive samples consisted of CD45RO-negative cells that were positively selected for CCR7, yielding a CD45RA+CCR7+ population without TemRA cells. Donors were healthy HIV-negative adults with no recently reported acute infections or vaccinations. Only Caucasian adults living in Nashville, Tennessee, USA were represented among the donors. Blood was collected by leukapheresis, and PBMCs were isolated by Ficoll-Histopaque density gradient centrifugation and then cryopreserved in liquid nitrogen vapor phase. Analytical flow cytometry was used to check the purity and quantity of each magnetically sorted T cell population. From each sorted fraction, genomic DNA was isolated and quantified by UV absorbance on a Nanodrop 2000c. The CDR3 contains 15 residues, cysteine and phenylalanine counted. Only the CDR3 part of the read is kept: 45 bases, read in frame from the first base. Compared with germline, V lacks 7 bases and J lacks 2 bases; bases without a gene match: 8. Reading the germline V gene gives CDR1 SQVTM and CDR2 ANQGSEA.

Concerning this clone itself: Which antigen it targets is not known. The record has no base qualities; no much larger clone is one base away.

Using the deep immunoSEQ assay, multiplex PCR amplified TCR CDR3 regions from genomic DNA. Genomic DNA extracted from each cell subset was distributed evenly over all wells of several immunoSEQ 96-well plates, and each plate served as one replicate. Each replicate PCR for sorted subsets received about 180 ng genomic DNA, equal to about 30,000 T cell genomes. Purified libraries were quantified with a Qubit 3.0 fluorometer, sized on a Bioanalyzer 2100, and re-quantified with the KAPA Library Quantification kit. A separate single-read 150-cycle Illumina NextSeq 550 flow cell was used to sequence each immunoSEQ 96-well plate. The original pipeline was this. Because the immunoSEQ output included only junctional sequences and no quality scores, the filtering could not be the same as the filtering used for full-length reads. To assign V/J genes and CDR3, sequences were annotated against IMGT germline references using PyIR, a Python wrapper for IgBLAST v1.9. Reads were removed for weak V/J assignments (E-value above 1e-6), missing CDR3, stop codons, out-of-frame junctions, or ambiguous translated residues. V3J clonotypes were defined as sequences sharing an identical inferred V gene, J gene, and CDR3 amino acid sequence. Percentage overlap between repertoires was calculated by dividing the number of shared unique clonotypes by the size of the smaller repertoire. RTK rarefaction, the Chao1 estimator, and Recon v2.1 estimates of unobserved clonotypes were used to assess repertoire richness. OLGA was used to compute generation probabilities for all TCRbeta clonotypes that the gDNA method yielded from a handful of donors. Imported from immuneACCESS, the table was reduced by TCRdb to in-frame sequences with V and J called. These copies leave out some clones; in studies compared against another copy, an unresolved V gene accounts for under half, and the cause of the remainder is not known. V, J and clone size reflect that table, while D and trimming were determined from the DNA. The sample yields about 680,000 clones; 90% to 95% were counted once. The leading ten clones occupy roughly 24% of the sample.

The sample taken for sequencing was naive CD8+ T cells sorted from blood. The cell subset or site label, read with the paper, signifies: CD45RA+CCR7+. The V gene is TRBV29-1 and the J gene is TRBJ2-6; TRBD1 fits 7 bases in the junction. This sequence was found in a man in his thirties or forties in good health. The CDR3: CSAVVTGAGANVLTF. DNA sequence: TGCAGCGCCGTCGTAACAGGGGCTGGGGCCAACGTCCTGACTTTC.